This T cell receptor beta chain was obtained from a study of blood T cells in healthy people across ages. On the study more broadly: Template-switching capture recovered about one barcoded beta molecule per two T cells.

It was approximately 9 milliliters of peripheral blood that were drawn from each donor. Combining a sample-barcoded 5' primer with a J-beta primer mix, a second PCR ran for roughly 6 to 12 cycles. Tags on each cDNA molecule came from a template-switch adaptor with 12 random nucleotides. Each CDR3 protein is one row after TCRdb ran MiXCR on the 5' RACE reads. Among about 1.4 million distinct CDR3 sequences, roughly 59% were seen once, and the ten largest hold about 6.7%. Sequenced material: blood. This sequence was found in a young man in good health.

The CDR3 DNA reads TGTGCCAGCAGCAACAGGGAATTAGCCTATAATTCACCCCTCCACTTT. It encodes CASSNRELAYNSPLHF. The V call is TRBV12-3 or TRBV12-4, the J call TRBJ1-6; a possible D gene is TRBD1 (6 bases). This CDR3 is built from 16 residues. The V end lost 6 bases, the J end lost 2 bases, and 14 bases lay between the germline ends.